The 9 T cell receptor beta chains presented below share a single source sample, sequenced in a study of T cells in localized non-small cell lung cancer. The protocol was immunoSEQ multiplex PCR, while the TCRdb copy is restricted to in-frame clones and leaves out a portion. The table lists roughly 40,000 clones, about 76% of them singletons. This material consisted of peripheral blood mononuclear cells, taken before any cancer treatment. These receptors all come from a male donor aged 60 or over with stage II lung adenocarcinoma.

The V and J genes are TRBV7-2 and TRBJ2-1; 8 bases are a match to TRBD2. Germline trimming cut 8 bases from V and 0 bases from J; bases unmatched to any gene: 6. The CDR3 contains 15 residues. Looked up from germline, CDR1 is SGHTA and CDR2 is FQGNSA. CDR3 in amino acids: CASHSAGASYNEQFF. For the CDR3, the DNA is TGTGCCAGCCACTCAGCGGGGGCCTCCTACAATGAGCAGTTCTTC.

The V gene is TRBV11-3, the J gene TRBJ2-7; D unclear. The CDR3 is 13 amino acids. V was clipped by 0 bases and J by 3 bases, with 6 bases between them. From germline, CDR1 is SGHNT and CDR2 YENEEA. DNA of the CDR3: TGTGCCAGCAGCTTAGAGGGCGGCTACGAGCAGTACTTC. Its translation: CASSLEGGYEQYF.

This rearrangement joins TRBV7-9 to TRBJ2-7; weak D call: TRBD2 (6 bases). The CDR3 is 15 amino acids. Germline CDR1 SEHNR, CDR2 FQNEAQ (reference sequence). Trimming cost V 1 base and J 5 bases, with 15 bases left between them. CDR3 bases: TGTGCCAGCAGCTTAGATGGCTTGGGGGGAAACGAGCAGTACTTC. Encoded protein: CASSLDGLGGNEQYF.

J is TRBJ2-7 and V is TRBV4-2; D might be TRBD2 (6 bases). This CDR3 is 16 amino acids long. Germline CDR1 LGHNA, CDR2 YNFKEQ. V lost 0 bases, J lost 3 bases, and 15 bases lay in between. The CDR3 nucleotides are TGTGCCAGCAGCCAAGAAGGCGGGGTCGGAGTCTACGAGCAGTACTTC. Translating gives CASSQEGGVGVYEQYF.

The CDR3 DNA is TGTGCCAGTAGACCTAGCGTGACCCAAAACTACAATGAGCAGTTCTTC. It translates to CASRPSVTQNYNEQFF. V is TRBV19 and J is TRBJ2-1; D might be TRBD2 (6 bases). The V end was cut by 6 bases, the J end by 3 bases, with 18 bases between. Germline V gives CDR1 LNHDA, CDR2 SQIVND (reference sequence). This CDR3 region has 16 residues.

V usage is TRBV27 and J usage is TRBJ1-5; the D gene is possibly TRBD1 (5 bases). V shed 5 bases and J shed 6 bases, with 14 bases lying between them. The CDR3 extends over 14 amino acids. Germline V gives CDR1 MNHEY, CDR2 SMNVEV (reference sequence). CDR3 amino acids: CASSQAVDIQPQHF. The CDR3 DNA reads TGTGCCAGCAGTCAAGCGGTGGACATTCAGCCCCAGCATTTT.

This clone was picked up one time. The gene calls are TRBV30 and TRBJ1-2, with D uncertain. The germline gives CDR1 GTSNPN, CDR2 SVGIG (reference sequence). V lost 0 bases and J lost 9, with 11 bases in between. The CDR3 is 12 amino acids. The CDR3 spells CAWSVLDQRYTF. The CDR3, as DNA: TGTGCCTGGAGTGTACTCGACCAGCGCTACACCTTC. Full variable domain (outside the CDR3, taken from reference TRBV30 and TRBJ1-2): SQTIHQWPATLVQPVGSPLSLECTVEGTSNPNLYWYRQAAGRGLQLLFYSVGIGQISSEVPQNLSASRPQDRQFILSSKKLLLSDSGFYLCAWSVLDQRYTFGSGTRLTVV.

V usage is TRBV7-2 and J usage is TRBJ2-1; tentatively, D is TRBD2 (6 bases). The germline V gene has CDR1 SGHTA and CDR2 FQGNSA. CDR3 length: 15 amino acids. The ends were cut back, 5 bases at V and 6 bases at J, with 17 bases in the middle. The CDR3 sequence: CASSPPSGPFNEQFF. In nucleotides, the CDR3 is TGTGCCAGCAGCCCGCCCAGCGGGCCATTCAATGAGCAGTTCTTC.

V is TRBV15 and J is TRBJ1-2; the match to TRBD1 covers 7 bases. Losses at the gene ends were 5 bases for V and 3 bases for J; bases not matched to a gene: 24. Germline CDR1 is LNHNV and CDR2 is YYDKDF (reference sequence). The CDR3 consists of 20 residues. The CDR3, as DNA: TGTGCCACCAGCTTTCTACCGGGCCGACAGGGAAAAGTACGGGACTATGGCTACACCTTC. Amino acid sequence: CATSFLPGRQGKVRDYGYTF.